This T cell receptor beta chain was documented in a study of T cell changes during pregnancy in multiple sclerosis. V shed 1 base, J shed 3 bases, and the junction held 15 bases outside the gene matches. Looked up from germline, CDR1 is SGHAT and CDR2 is FQDESV (reference sequence). The CDR3 covers 19 residues. Using immunoSEQ multiplex PCR, the repertoire was profiled, and TCRdb retains in-frame clones only, with some absent. The sample has some 49,000 clones; over 90% are singletons. The input for sequencing was CD8+ T cells from peripheral blood mononuclear cells, taken in the first trimester of pregnancy. This clonotype was obtained from a female donor with multiple sclerosis, enrolled in a pregnancy study. The chain has TRBV11-1 and TRBJ2-4, with 7 bases aligning to TRBD1. CDR3 residues: CASSLDAQKGALDKNIQYF. The CDR3 DNA follows: TGTGCCAGCAGCTTAGACGCCCAAAAGGGGGCGCTAGACAAAAACATTCAGTACTTC. Based on the CDR3 plus reference TRBV11-1 and TRBJ2-4, the full variable domain is EAEVAQSPRYKITEKSQAVAFWCDPISGHATLYWYRQILGQGPELLVQFQDESVVDDSQLPKDRFSAERLKGVDSTLKIQPAELGDSAMYLCASSLDAQKGALDKNIQYFGAGTRLSVL.